The 3 T cell receptor beta chains below come from one sample, sequenced in a study of T cell repertoires in cytomegalovirus infection. TCRdb re-called the reads through MiXCR, storing one row per CDR3 protein. This sample yields around 430,000 distinct CDR3 sequences, of which roughly 43% are seen a single time; around two fifths belongs to the top ten. These receptors have no identified antigens. This sample comprised cultured PBMCs, obtained from culture after CMV antigen stimulation. All receptors derive from a human donor in good health (CMV status not recorded). Some clones in this sample may be carry-over from other donors' samples.

This clonotype has only one observation. The chain carries TRBV5-6 and TRBJ1-2; weak D call: TRBD1 (6 bases). Trimming took 4 bases from V and 4 from J, leaving 17 bases between them. In germline, CDR1 is SGHDT, CDR2 YYEEEE. The CDR3 is 15 residues long. The CDR3 DNA is TGTGCCAGCAGCGGGGGGGCAGACCGATTCTATGGCTACACCTTC. The encoded protein is CASSGGADRFYGYTF. Drawing the rest from reference TRBV5-6 and TRBJ1-2, the complete variable domain is DAGVTQSPTHLIKTRGQQVTLRCSPKSGHDTVSWYQQALGQGPQFIFQYYEEEERQRGNFPDRFSGHQFPNYSSELNVNALLLGDSALYLCASSGGADRFYGYTFGSGTRLTVV.

The rearrangement links TRBV28 to TRBJ1-3; D is possibly TRBD1 (5 bases). V was clipped by 9 bases and J by 0 bases, with 9 bases between them. This CDR3 comprises 13 residues. Germline CDR1 MDHEN, CDR2 SYDVKM. CDR3: CAREGVSGNTIYF. CDR3 coding DNA: TGTGCCAGGGAAGGGGTCTCTGGAAACACCATATATTTT.

This clonotype was seen only a few times. The rearrangement links TRBV11-2 to TRBJ2-5, with 8 bases that match TRBD2. Germline CDR1 reads SGHAT; CDR2 reads FQNNGV. Trimming took 1 base from V and 3 from J; bases not matched to a gene: 19. The CDR3 consists of 20 residues. The CDR3 spells CASSLVSQLAGGRPEETQYF. CDR3 bases: TGTGCCAGCAGCTTAGTTTCGCAGTTGGCGGGGGGTCGCCCGGAAGAGACCCAGTACTTC. Full variable domain (outside the CDR3, taken from reference TRBV11-2 and TRBJ2-5): EAGVAQSPRYKIIEKRQSVAFWCNPISGHATLYWYQQILGQGPKLLIQFQNNGVVDDSQLPKDRFSAERLKGVDSTLKIQPAKLEDSAVYLCASSLVSQLAGGRPEETQYFGPGTRLLVL.